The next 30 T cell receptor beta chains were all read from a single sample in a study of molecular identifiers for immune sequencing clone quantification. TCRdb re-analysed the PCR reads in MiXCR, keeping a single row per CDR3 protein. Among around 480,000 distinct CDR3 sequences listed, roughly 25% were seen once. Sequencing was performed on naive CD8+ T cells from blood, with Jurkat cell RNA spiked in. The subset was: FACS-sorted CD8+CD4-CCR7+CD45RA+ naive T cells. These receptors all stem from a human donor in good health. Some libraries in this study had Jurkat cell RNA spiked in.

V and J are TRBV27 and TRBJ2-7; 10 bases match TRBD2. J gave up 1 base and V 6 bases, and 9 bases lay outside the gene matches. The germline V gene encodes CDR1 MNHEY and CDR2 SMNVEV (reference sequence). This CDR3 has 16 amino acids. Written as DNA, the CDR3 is TGTGCCAGCAGACTCAGATTAGCGGGAGGTTCCTACGAGCAGTACTTC. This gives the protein CASRLRLAGGSYEQYF.

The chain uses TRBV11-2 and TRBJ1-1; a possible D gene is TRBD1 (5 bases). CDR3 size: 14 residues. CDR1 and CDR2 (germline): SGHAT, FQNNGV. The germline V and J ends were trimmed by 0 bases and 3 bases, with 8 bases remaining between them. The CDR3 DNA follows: TGTGCCAGCAGCTTAGAGCGGGGACACACTGAAGCTTTCTTT. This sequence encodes CASSLERGHTEAFF.

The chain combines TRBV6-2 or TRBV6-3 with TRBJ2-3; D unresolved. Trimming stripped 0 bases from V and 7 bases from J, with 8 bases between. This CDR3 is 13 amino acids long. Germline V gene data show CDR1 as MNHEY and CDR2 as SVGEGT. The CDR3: CASSYSSPNTQYF. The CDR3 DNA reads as TGTGCCAGCAGTTACTCGTCTCCGAATACGCAGTATTTT.

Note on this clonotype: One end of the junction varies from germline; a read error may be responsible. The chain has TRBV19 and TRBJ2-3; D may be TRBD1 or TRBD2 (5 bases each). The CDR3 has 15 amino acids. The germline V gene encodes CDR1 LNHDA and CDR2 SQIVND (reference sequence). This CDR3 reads CTSSSWGKSTDTQYF. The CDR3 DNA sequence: TGTACCAGTAGTTCTTGGGGGAAGAGCACAGATACGCAGTATTTT.

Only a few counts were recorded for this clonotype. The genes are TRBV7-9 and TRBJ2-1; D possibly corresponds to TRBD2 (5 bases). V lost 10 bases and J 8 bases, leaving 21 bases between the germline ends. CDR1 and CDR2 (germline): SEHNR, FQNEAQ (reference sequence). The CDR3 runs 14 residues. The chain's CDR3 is CAIPKLVQMDEQFF. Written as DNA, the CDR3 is TGTGCCATCCCCAAACTAGTCCAAATGGATGAGCAGTTCTTC.

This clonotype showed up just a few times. The CDR3 bases are TGTGCCAGCAGAGTAGGGCCGGGGTCCTTAACACCCCTCCACTTT. This gives the protein CASRVGPGSLTPLHF. This rearrangement joins TRBV27 to TRBJ1-6, with no clear D. Between the trimmed V and J ends, which lost 6 bases and 11 bases, there was a span of 20 bases. From germline, CDR1 is MNHEY and CDR2 SMNVEV (reference sequence). CDR3 length equals 15 residues.

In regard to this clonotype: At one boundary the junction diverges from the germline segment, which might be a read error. Here the CDR3 reads CSARVPYEQHF. CDR3 nucleotides: TGCAGTGCTAGGGTGCCCTACGAGCAGCACTTC. J is TRBJ2-7 and V is TRBV20-1; D is undetermined. The CDR3 runs 11 residues. CDR1 and CDR2 from the germline V gene are DFQATT and SNEGSKA (reference sequence).

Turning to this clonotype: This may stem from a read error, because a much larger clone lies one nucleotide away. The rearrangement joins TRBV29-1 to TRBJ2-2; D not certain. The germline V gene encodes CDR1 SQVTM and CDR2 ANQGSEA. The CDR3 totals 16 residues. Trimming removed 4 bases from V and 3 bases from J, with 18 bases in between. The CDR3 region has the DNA TGCAGCGTTGGAGACCTAACCCGAGTGGACACCGGGGAGCTGTTTTTT. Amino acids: CSVGDLTRVDTGELFF.

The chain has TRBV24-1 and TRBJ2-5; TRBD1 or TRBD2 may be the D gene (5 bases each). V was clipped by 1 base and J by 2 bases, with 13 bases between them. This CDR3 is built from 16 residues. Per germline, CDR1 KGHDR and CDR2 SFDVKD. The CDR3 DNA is TGTGCCACCAGTGATTTCTTATCCGGGGCTCAAGAGACCCAGTACTTC. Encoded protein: CATSDFLSGAQETQYF.

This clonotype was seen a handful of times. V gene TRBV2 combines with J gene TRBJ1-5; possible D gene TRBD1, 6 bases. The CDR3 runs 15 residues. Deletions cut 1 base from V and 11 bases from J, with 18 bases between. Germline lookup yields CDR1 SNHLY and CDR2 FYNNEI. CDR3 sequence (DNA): TGTGCCAGCAGTGAAGTCGACAGGTTGACATCAGCCCAGCATTTT. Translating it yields CASSEVDRLTSAQHF.

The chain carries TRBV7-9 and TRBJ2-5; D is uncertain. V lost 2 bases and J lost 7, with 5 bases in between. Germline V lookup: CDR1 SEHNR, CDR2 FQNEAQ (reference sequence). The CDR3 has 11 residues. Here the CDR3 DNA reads TGTGCCAGCAGCTTATCATGGACCCAGTACTTC. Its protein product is CASSLSWTQYF. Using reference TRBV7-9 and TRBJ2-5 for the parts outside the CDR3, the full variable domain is DTGVSQNPRHKITKRGQNVTFRCDPISEHNRLYWYRQTLGQGPEFLTYFQNEAQLEKSRLLSDRFSAERPKGSFSTLEIQRTEQGDSAMYLCASSLSWTQYFGPGTRLLVL.

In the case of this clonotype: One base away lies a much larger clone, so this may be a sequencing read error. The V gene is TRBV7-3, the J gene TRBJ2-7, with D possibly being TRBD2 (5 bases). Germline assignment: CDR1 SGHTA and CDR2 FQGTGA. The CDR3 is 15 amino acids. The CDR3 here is CASSPTGLAGDEQCF. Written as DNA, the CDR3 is TGTGCCAGCAGCCCGACTGGGCTAGCTGGTGACGAGCAGTGCTTC.

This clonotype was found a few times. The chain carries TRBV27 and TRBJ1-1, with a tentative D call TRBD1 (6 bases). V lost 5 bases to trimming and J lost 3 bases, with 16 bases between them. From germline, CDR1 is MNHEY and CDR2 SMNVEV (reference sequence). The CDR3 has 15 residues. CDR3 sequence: CASSPGGTWDTEAFF. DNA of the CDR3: TGTGCCAGCAGTCCGGGGGGCACCTGGGACACTGAAGCTTTCTTT.

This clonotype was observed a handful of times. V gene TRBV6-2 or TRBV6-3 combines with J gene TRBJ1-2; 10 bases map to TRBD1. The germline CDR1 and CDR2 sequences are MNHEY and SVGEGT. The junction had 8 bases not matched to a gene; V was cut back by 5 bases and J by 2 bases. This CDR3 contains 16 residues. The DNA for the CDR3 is TGTGCCAGCAGTCAAATTCGGACAGGGGGGAACTATGGCTACACCTTC. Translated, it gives CASSQIRTGGNYGYTF.

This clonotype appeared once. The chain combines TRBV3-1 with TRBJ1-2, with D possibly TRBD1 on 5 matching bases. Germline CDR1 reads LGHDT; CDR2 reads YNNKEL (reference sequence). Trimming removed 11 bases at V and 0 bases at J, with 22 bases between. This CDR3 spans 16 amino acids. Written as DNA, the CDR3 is TGTGCCCGCCGCCAAGTGGTGACAGAATCTAACTATGGCTACACCTTC. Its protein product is CARRQVVTESNYGYTF.

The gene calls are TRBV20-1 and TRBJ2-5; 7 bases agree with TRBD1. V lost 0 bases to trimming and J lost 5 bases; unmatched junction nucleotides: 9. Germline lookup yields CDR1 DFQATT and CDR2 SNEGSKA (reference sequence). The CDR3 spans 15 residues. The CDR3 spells CSARDPGTVGETQYF. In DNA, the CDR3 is TGCAGTGCTAGAGATCCCGGGACAGTCGGGGAGACCCAGTACTTC.

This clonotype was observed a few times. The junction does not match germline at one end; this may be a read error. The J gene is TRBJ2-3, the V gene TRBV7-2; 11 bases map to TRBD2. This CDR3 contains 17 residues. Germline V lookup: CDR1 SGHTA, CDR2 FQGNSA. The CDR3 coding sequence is TGTGCCAACAGCTTACTCTCGGGACTAGCGGGCACAGATACGCAGTATTTT. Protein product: CANSLLSGLAGTDTQYF.

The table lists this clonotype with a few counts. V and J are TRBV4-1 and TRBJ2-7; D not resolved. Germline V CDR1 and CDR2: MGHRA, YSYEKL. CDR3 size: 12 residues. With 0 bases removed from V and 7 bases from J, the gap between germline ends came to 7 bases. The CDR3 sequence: CASSQEWQEQYF. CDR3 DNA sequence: TGCGCCAGCAGCCAAGAATGGCAGGAGCAGTACTTC.

CDR3 bases: TGCGCCGCCACTAGCGGGTTTGGAACAGATACGCAGTATTTT. Its translation is CAATSGFGTDTQYF. The chain carries TRBV5-1 and TRBJ2-3; 9 bases match TRBD2. Germline loops: CDR1 SGHRS, CDR2 YFSETQ. This CDR3 has 14 amino acids. J gave up 3 bases and V 10 bases, and 9 bases lay outside the gene matches.

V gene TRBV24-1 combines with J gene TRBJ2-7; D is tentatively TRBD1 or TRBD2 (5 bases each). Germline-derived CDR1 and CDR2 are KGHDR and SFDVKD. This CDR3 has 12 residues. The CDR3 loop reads CGLGVSLLVQYF. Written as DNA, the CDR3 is TGTGGCTTGGGGGTATCCCTCCTGGTGCAGTACTTC.

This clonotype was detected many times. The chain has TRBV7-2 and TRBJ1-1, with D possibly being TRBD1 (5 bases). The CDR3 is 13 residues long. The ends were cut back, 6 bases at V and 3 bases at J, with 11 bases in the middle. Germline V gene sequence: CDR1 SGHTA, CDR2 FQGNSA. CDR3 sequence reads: CASSFGGDTEAFF. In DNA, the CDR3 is TGTGCCAGCAGTTTCGGAGGGGACACTGAAGCTTTCTTT.

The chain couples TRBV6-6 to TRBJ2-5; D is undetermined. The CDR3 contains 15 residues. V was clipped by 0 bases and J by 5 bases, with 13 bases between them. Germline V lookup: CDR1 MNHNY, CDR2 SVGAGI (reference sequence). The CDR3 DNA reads TGTGCCAGCAGTTACTCTGGCTCGCCCCGCGAGACCCAGTACTTC. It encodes CASSYSGSPRETQYF.

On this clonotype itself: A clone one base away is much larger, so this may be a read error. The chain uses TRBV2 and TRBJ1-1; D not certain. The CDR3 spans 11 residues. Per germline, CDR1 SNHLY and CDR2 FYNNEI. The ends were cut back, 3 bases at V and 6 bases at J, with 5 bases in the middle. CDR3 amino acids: CASSEVPEAFF. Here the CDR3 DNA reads TGTGCCAGCAGTGAGGTCCCTGAAGCTTTCTTT.

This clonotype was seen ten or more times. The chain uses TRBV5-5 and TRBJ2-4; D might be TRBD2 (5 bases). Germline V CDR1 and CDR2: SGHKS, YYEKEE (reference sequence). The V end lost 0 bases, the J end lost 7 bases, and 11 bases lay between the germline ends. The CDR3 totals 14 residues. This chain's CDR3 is CASSLAPGINIQYF. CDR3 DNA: TGTGCCAGCAGCTTGGCACCGGGAATCAACATTCAGTACTTC.

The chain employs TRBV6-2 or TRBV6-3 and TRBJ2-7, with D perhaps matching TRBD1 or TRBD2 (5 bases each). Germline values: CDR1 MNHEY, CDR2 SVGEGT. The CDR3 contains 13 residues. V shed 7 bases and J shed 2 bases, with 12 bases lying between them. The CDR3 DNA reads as TGTGCCAGCACACTGGGACCCCCCTACGAGCAGTACTTC. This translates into CASTLGPPYEQYF.

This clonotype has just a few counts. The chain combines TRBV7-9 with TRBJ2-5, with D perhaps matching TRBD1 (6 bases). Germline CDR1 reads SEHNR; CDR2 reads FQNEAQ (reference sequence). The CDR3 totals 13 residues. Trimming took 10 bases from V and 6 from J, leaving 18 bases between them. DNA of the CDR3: TGTGCCACCAAAGAGGGGGACCGAAAGACCCAGTACTTC. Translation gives CATKEGDRKTQYF.

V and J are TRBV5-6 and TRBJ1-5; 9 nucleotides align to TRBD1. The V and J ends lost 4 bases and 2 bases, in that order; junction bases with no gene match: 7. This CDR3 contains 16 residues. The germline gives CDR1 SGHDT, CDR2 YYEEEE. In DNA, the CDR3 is TGTGCCAGCAGCATCAGGACAGGGGTCCGCAATCAGCCCCAGCATTTT. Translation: CASSIRTGVRNQPQHF.

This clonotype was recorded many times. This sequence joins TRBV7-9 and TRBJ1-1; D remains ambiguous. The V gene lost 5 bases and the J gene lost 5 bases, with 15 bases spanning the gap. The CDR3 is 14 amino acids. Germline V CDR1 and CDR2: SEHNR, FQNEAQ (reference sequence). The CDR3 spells CASSETPAGTEAFF. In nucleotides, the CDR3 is TGTGCCAGCAGCGAAACCCCTGCGGGGACTGAAGCTTTCTTT.

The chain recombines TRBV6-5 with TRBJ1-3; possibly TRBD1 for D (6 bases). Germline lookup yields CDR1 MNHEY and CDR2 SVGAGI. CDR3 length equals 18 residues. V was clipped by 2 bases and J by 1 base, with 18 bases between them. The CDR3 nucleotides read TGTGCCAGCAGTTACCGGCCGCCGGGACACCAATCTGGAAACACCATATATTTT. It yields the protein CASSYRPPGHQSGNTIYF.

The CDR3, as DNA: TGTGCCAGCAGCCCGGACAACCAAGAGACCCAGTACTTC. This codes for CASSPDNQETQYF. This sequence joins TRBV7-9 and TRBJ2-5; the D gene is possibly TRBD1 (5 bases). CDR1 SEHNR and CDR2 FQNEAQ come from the germline V gene (reference sequence). Trimming cost V 5 bases and J 0 bases, with 7 bases left between them. This CDR3 region has 13 residues.